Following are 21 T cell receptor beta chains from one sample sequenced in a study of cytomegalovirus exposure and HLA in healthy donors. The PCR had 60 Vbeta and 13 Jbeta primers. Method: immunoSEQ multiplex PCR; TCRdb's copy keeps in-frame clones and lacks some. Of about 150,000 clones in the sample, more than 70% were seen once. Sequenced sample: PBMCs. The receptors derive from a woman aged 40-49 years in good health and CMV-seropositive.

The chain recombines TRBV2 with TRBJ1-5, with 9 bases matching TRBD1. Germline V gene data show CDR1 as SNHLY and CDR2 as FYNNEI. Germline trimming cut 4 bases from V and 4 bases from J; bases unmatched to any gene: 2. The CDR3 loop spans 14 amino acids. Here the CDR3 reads CASSVGQGNQPQHF. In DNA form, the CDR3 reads TGTGCCAGCAGTGTGGGACAGGGAAATCAGCCCCAGCATTTT.

CDR3 sequence reads: CAWRPGLVADTQYF. CDR3 bases: TGTGCCTGGAGGCCCGGACTAGTCGCAGATACGCAGTATTTT. The chain carries TRBV30 and TRBJ2-3; 7 positions agree with TRBD2. This CDR3 has 14 amino acids. V trimming: 3 bases; J trimming: 4 bases; junction bases outside the gene matches: 7. Germline CDR1 GTSNPN, CDR2 SVGIG (reference sequence).

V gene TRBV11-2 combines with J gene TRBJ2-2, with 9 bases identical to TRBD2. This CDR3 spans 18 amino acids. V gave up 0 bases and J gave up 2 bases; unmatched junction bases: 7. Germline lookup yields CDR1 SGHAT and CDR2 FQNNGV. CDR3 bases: TGTGCCAGCAGCTTAGAAGAGGTAGCGGGGGCAAACACCGGGGAGCTGTTTTTT. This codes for CASSLEEVAGANTGELFF.

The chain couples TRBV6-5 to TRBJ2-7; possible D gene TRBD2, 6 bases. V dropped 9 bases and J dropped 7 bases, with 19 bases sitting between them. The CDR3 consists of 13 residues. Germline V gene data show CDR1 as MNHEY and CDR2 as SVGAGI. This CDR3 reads CASSRDSPREQYF. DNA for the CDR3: TGTGCCAGTAGCCGGGACTCCCCGCGGGAGCAGTACTTC.

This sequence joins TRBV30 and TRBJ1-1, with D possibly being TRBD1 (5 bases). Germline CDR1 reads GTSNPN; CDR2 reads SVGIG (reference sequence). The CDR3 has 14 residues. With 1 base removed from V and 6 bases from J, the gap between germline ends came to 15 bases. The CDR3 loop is CAWSGDRKGPEAFF. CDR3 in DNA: TGTGCCTGGAGTGGCGACAGAAAAGGGCCTGAAGCTTTCTTT.

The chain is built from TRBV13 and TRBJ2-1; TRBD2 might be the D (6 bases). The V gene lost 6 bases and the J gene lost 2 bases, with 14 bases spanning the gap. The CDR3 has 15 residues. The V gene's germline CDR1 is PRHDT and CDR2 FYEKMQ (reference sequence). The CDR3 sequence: CASRLRDSAYNEQFF. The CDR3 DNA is TGTGCCAGCAGGCTGCGGGACTCCGCCTACAATGAGCAGTTCTTC. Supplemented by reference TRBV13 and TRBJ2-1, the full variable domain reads AAGVIQSPRHLIKEKRETATLKCYPIPRHDTVYWYQQGPGQDPQFLISFYEKMQSDKGSIPDRFSAQQFSDYHSELNMSSLELGDSALYFCASRLRDSAYNEQFFGPGTRLTVL.

CDR3 region: CASSLTIDINEQFF. DNA of the CDR3: TGTGCCAGCAGCTTAACCATTGACATCAATGAGCAGTTCTTC. V is TRBV7-2 and J is TRBJ2-1; no reliable D call. The CDR3 is made up of 14 amino acids. Looked up from germline, CDR1 is SGHTA and CDR2 is FQGNSA. V was clipped by 2 bases and J by 6 bases, with 11 bases between them.

The CDR3 region is CASSPHSGQGTKNIQYF. In DNA, the CDR3 is TGTGCCAGCAGCCCACATAGTGGACAGGGGACCAAAAACATTCAGTACTTC. The chain recombines TRBV11-3 with TRBJ2-4, with TRBD1 matching over 9 bases. V shed 5 bases, J shed 2 bases, and the junction held 10 bases outside the gene matches. CDR3 length equals 17 residues. Germline-derived CDR1 and CDR2 are SGHNT and YENEEA.

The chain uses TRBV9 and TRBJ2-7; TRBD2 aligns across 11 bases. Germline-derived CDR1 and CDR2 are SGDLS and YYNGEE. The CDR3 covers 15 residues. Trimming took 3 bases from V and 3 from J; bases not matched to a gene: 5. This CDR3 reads CASSEGTSGVYEQYF. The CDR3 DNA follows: TGTGCCAGCAGCGAAGGGACTAGCGGAGTCTACGAGCAGTACTTC.

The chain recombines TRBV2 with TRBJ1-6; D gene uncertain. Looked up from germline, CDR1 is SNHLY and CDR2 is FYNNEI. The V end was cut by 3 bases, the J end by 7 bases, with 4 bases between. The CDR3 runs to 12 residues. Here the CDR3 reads CASSDRNSPLHF. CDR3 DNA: TGTGCCAGCAGTGACAGGAATTCACCCCTCCACTTT.

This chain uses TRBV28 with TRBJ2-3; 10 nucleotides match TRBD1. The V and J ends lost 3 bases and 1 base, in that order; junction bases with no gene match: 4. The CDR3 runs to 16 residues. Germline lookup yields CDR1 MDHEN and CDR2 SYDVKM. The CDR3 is CASSFRQGARTDTQYF. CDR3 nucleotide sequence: TGTGCCAGCAGTTTCCGACAGGGGGCGCGCACAGATACGCAGTATTTT.

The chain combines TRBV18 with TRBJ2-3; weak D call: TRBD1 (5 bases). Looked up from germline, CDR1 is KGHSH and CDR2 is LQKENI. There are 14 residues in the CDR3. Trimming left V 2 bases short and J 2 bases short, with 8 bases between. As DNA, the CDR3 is TGTGCCAGCTCACCAACAGGTCTCACAGATACGCAGTATTTT. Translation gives CASSPTGLTDTQYF.

The CDR3 DNA follows: TGTGCCAGCAGCCGCAGACTAGCGGGGGTCGACGAGCAGTACTTC. Amino acids: CASSRRLAGVDEQYF. The chain recombines TRBV11-3 with TRBJ2-7, with 12 bases fitting TRBD2. Germline CDR1 SGHNT, CDR2 YENEEA. This CDR3 comprises 15 residues. With 5 bases clipped from V and 5 bases from J, the junction kept 7 bases outside the gene matches.

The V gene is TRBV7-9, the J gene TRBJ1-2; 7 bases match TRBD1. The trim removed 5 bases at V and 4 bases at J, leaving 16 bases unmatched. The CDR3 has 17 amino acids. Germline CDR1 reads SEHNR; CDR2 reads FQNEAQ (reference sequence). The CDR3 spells CASSTLRVDREAYGYTF. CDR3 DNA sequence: TGTGCCAGCAGCACCCTTAGAGTAGACAGGGAAGCCTATGGCTACACCTTC.

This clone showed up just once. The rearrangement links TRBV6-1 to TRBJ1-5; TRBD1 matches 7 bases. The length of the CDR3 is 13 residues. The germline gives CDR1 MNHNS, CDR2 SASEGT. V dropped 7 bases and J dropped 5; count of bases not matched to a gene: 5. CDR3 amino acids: CASNGDSYQPQHF. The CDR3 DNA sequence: TGTGCCAGCAATGGGGACAGCTATCAGCCCCAGCATTTT.

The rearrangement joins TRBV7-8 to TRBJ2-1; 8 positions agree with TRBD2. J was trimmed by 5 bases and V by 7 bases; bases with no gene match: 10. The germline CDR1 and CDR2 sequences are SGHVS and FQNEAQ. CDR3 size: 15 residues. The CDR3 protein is CASTYPRGGDNEQFF. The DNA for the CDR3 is TGTGCCAGCACCTACCCCCGGGGGGGGGACAATGAGCAGTTCTTC. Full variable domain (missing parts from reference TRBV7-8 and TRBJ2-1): GAGVSQSPRYKVAKRGQDVALRCDPISGHVSLFWYQQALGQGPEFLTYFQNEAQLDKSGLPSDRFFAERPEGSVSTLKIQRTQQEDSAVYLCASTYPRGGDNEQFFGPGTRLTVL.

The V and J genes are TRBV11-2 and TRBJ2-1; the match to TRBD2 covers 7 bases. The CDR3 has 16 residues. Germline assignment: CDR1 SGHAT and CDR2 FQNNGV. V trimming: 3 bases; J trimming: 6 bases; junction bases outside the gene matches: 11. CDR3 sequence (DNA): TGTGCCAGCAGCTTCAGGAGTGCGGGAGCCGGCAATGAGCAGTTCTTC. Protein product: CASSFRSAGAGNEQFF. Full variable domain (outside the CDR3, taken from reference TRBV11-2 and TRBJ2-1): EAGVAQSPRYKIIEKRQSVAFWCNPISGHATLYWYQQILGQGPKLLIQFQNNGVVDDSQLPKDRFSAERLKGVDSTLKIQPAKLEDSAVYLCASSFRSAGAGNEQFFGPGTRLTVL.

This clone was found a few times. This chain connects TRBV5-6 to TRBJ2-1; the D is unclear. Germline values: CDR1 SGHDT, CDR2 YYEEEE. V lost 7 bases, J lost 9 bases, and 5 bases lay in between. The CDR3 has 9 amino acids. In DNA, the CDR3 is TGTGCCAGCTCTACTGAGCAGTTCTTC. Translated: CASSTEQFF. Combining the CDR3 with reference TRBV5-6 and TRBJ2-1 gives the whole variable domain DAGVTQSPTHLIKTRGQQVTLRCSPKSGHDTVSWYQQALGQGPQFIFQYYEEEERQRGNFPDRFSGHQFPNYSSELNVNALLLGDSALYLCASSTEQFFGPGTRLTVL.

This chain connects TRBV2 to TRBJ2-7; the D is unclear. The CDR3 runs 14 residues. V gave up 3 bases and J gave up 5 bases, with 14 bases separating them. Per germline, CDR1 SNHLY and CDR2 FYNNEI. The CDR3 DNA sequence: TGTGCCAGCAGTGACAGTTTTGGTTCCGACGAGCAGTACTTC. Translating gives CASSDSFGSDEQYF.

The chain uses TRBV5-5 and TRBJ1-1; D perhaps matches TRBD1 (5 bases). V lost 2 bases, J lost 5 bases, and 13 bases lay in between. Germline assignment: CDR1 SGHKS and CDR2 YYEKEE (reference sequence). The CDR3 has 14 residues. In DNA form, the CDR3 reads TGTGCCAGCAGCTTTGAGGGTCGGGGGACTGAAGCTTTCTTT. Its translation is CASSFEGRGTEAFF.

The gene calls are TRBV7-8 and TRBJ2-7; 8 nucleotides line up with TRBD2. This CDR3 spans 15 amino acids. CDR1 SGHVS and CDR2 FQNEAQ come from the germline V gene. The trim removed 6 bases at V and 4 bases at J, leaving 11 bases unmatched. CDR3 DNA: TGTGCCAGCAGGGATCCTGGGAGCGGGAGTTACGAGCAGTACTTC. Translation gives CASRDPGSGSYEQYF.